These T cell receptor beta chains were read from a single sample in a study of blood T cell repertoires in COVID-19. Method: immunoSEQ multiplex PCR; TCRdb's copy keeps in-frame clones and lacks some. The sample records about 120,000 clones, around 85% being singletons. The specimen sequenced was peripheral blood. These receptors were taken from a man aged 50 to 60 with acute or convalescent COVID-19. The CDR3 runs from the conserved cysteine through the conserved F or W. D genes are given only for firm matches. Clone size, where shown, is once, few, many, or a class for clones that have expanded.

clone_size	d_call	j_call	v_call	cdr3_aa	cdr3_nt
NA	TRBD1	TRBJ1-2	TRBV5-1	CASSTTGTGGYGYTF	TGCGCCAGCAGCACTACCGGGACAGGGGGCTACGGCTACACCTTC
NA	TRBD2	TRBJ2-7	TRBV9	CASSAGTSGTPEQYF	TGTGCCAGCAGCGCGGGGACTAGCGGGACCCCAGAGCAGTACTTC
NA	TRBD1	TRBJ1-6	TRBV5-1	CASRRTPGQGNNSPLHF	TGCGCCAGCAGGAGAACCCCGGGACAGGGGAATAATTCACCCCTCCACTTT
NA	TRBD1	TRBJ2-2	TRBV5-5	CASSMTGGYTGELFF	TGTGCCAGCAGCATGACAGGGGGGTACACCGGGGAGCTGTTTTTT
once	NA	TRBJ2-5	TRBV28	CASSSKTVLQETQYF	TGTGCCAGCAGTTCGAAGACAGTTCTACAAGAGACCCAGTACTTC
few	NA	TRBJ2-7	TRBV4-1	CASSLQGNYEQYF	TGCGCCAGCAGCTTACAGGGCAACTACGAGCAGTACTTC
NA	TRBD1	TRBJ2-1	TRBV6-5	CASTQGVSYNEQFF	TGTGCCAGCACCCAGGGGGTCTCCTACAATGAGCAGTTCTTC
NA	TRBD1	TRBJ2-7	TRBV19	CASSNPRDREKYEQYF	TGTGCCAGTAGTAACCCCCGGGACAGGGAAAAATACGAGCAGTACTTC
NA	NA	TRBJ1-1	TRBV15	CATSRDREWAFF	TGTGCCACCAGCAGAGACAGGGAATGGGCTTTCTTT
NA	NA	TRBJ1-1	TRBV9	CASSVYSKDTEAFF	TGTGCCAGCAGCGTATACAGTAAAGACACTGAAGCTTTCTTT
NA	TRBD1	TRBJ2-1	TRBV6-5	CASSLQGQAYNEQFF	TGTGCCAGCAGCTTGCAGGGACAGGCATACAATGAGCAGTTCTTC
NA	NA	TRBJ1-5	TRBV7-9	CASSLGHSSNQPQHF	TGTGCCAGCAGCTTAGGTCACAGCTCCAATCAGCCCCAGCATTTT
NA	TRBD2	TRBJ2-1	TRBV29-1	CSVEITRLAGGVLFF	TGCAGCGTTGAAATTACGAGACTAGCGGGGGGCGTTCTGTTCTTC
NA	TRBD2	TRBJ2-7	TRBV2	CASSDFGRGTYEQYF	TGTGCCAGCAGTGACTTTGGGAGGGGAACCTACGAGCAGTACTTC
few	TRBD2	TRBJ2-5	TRBV7-9	CASSWGLAGPSAETQYF	TGTGCCAGCAGCTGGGGACTAGCGGGACCATCTGCGGAGACCCAGTACTTC